A single sample is the source of the 16 T cell receptor beta chains below, sequenced in a study of blood T cell repertoires in COVID-19. The protocol was immunoSEQ multiplex PCR, while the TCRdb copy is restricted to in-frame clones and leaves out a portion. This sample carries 250,000 to 300,000 clones, around nine tenths of them seen once, and the ten largest clones take roughly 12%. Sequencing was carried out using peripheral blood. These receptors came from a woman under 40 with COVID-19, enrolled during active disease.

In this sample, this clone turned up a few times. This chain links TRBV7-9 with TRBJ1-2; 8 bases fit TRBD1. The CDR3 runs 14 residues. Trimming cost V 4 bases and J 2 bases; bases outside gene matches: 3. The germline V gene has CDR1 SEHNR and CDR2 FQNEAQ (reference sequence). The CDR3 coding sequence is TGTGCCAGCAGCTCTCGGACAGGGAACTATGGCTACACCTTC. Translating gives CASSSRTGNYGYTF.

The chain has TRBV7-2 and TRBJ1-5; D gene uncertain. Germline-derived CDR1 and CDR2 are SGHTA and FQGNSA. This CDR3 comprises 15 residues. Trimming pared 1 base from V and 2 bases from J, leaving 9 bases between. CDR3: CASSLGSSGNQPQHF. In DNA, the CDR3 is TGTGCCAGCAGCTTAGGCAGCAGCGGCAATCAGCCCCAGCATTTT.

This clone showed up just a few times. The V gene is TRBV30, the J gene TRBJ1-6; no clear D gene. The germline V and J ends were trimmed by 1 base and 7 bases, with 11 bases remaining between them. Germline assignment: CDR1 GTSNPN and CDR2 SVGIG (reference sequence). The length of the CDR3 is 14 residues. The CDR3 sequence is CAWSAPGGNSPLHF. The CDR3 bases are TGTGCCTGGAGTGCACCTGGCGGGAATTCACCCCTCCACTTT. Full variable domain (outside the CDR3, taken from reference TRBV30 and TRBJ1-6): SQTIHQWPATLVQPVGSPLSLECTVEGTSNPNLYWYRQAAGRGLQLLFYSVGIGQISSEVPQNLSASRPQDRQFILSSKKLLLSDSGFYLCAWSAPGGNSPLHFGNGTRLTVT.

V is TRBV4-3 and J is TRBJ2-1; TRBD1 agrees at 8 bases. The length of the CDR3 is 17 residues. The J segment lost 7 bases and the V segment lost 4 bases, leaving 15 bases of the junction unmatched. Germline assignment: CDR1 LGHNA and CDR2 YSLEER. Written as DNA, the CDR3 is TGCGCCAGCAGCCTCGGTGCAGGGGGCGGAATGTTGAATGAGCAGTTCTTC. This encodes CASSLGAGGGMLNEQFF.

This clone was seen a handful of times. The chain employs TRBV2 and TRBJ2-7; perhaps TRBD2 as D (6 bases). The CDR3 is 15 amino acids. Per germline, CDR1 SNHLY and CDR2 FYNNEI. Trimming shortened V by 6 bases and J by 2 bases, and 17 bases separated the two germline ends. DNA of the CDR3: TGTGCCAGCAGAGCTCGCGGGAACGTTCCCTACGAGCAGTACTTC. Translating it yields CASRARGNVPYEQYF.

This rearrangement joins TRBV12-3 or TRBV12-4 to TRBJ2-1, with D maybe TRBD1 (6 bases). Trimming cost V 2 bases and J 9 bases, with 11 bases left between them. The CDR3 is 13 residues long. In nucleotides, the CDR3 is TGTGCCAGCAGTTTAAGTAGGGGGATTGAGCAGTTCTTC. Its translation is CASSLSRGIEQFF.

V and J are TRBV5-1 and TRBJ1-2, with TRBD1 matching 7 bases. Germline values: CDR1 SGHRS, CDR2 YFSETQ. The V segment lost 2 bases and the J segment 4 bases; nucleotides outside the gene matches: 11. The CDR3 is made up of 16 amino acids. This chain's CDR3 is CASSLATGTGGYGYTF. For the CDR3, the DNA is TGCGCCAGCAGCTTAGCGACAGGGACTGGGGGCTATGGCTACACCTTC.

This clone has a handful of counts. The CDR3 region is CASSQARDSYNEKLFF. The CDR3, as DNA: TGCGCCAGCAGCCAAGCCCGGGACAGCTATAATGAAAAACTGTTTTTT. This chain uses TRBV4-3 with TRBJ1-4; 7 bases agree with TRBD1. Germline lookup yields CDR1 LGHNA and CDR2 YSLEER. Trimming took 1 base from V and 4 from J; bases not matched to a gene: 6. The CDR3 is made up of 16 amino acids.

The CDR3 nucleotides read TGTGCCAGCAGCTTCGGTGGTGAGCAGTTCTTC. Residues: CASSFGGEQFF. This sequence joins TRBV5-5 and TRBJ2-1; D is unclear. CDR3 length: 11 amino acids. Trimming took off 2 bases at V and 9 bases at J, with 6 bases between the two ends. Germline V gives CDR1 SGHKS, CDR2 YYEKEE (reference sequence).

The chain recombines TRBV9 with TRBJ2-1, with TRBD2 matching 10 bases. Germline CDR1 is SGDLS and CDR2 is YYNGEE. Unmatched junction bases numbered 5, after V lost 3 bases and J lost 8 bases. The CDR3 is made up of 14 amino acids. CDR3 in amino acids: CASSDTGTSDEQFF. The CDR3 nucleotides are TGTGCCAGCAGCGACACCGGGACTAGCGATGAGCAGTTCTTC. The full variable domain, with the rest looked up from reference TRBV9 and TRBJ2-1, is DSGVTQTPKHLITATGQRVTLRCSPRSGDLSVYWYQQSLDQGLQFLIQYYNGEERAKGNILERFSAQQFPDLHSELNLSSLELGDSALYFCASSDTGTSDEQFFGPGTRLTVL.

The chain joins TRBV5-4 to TRBJ1-1, with D maybe TRBD1 (5 bases). The CDR3 has 16 residues. Germline values: CDR1 SGHNT, CDR2 YYREEE (reference sequence). Trimming pared 4 bases from V and 1 base from J, leaving 17 bases between. The CDR3, as DNA: TGTGCCAGCAGCCTAAGCGTTACGGGGGGGAACACTGAAGCTTTCTTT. This codes for CASSLSVTGGNTEAFF. The full variable domain, with the rest looked up from reference TRBV5-4 and TRBJ1-1, is ETGVTQSPTHLIKTRGQQVTLRCSSQSGHNTVSWYQQALGQGPQFIFQYYREEENGRGNFPPRFSGLQFPNYSSELNVNALELDDSALYLCASSLSVTGGNTEAFFGQGTRLTVV.

This clone was observed a handful of times. The chain combines TRBV2 with TRBJ1-3; D might be TRBD1 (6 bases). CDR1 and CDR2 from the germline V gene are SNHLY and FYNNEI. This CDR3 spans 15 amino acids. V lost 5 bases, J lost 3 bases, and 14 bases lay in between. The CDR3: CASSSPQGYGNTIYF. The CDR3 region has the DNA TGTGCCAGCAGTTCTCCTCAGGGGTATGGAAACACCATATATTTT.

V is TRBV7-2 and J is TRBJ2-5; 14 bases fit TRBD2. Germline-derived CDR1 and CDR2 are SGHTA and FQGNSA. The CDR3 length is 16 residues. V lost 5 bases and J lost 4; bases outside the gene matches: 6. The CDR3 DNA is TGTGCCAGCAGCAGCAAGGGGACTAGCGGGAGAGAGACCCAGTACTTC. Protein product: CASSSKGTSGRETQYF.

The CDR3 protein is CASSIRDTPQPQHF. CDR3 coding DNA: TGTGCCAGTAGTATTCGGGACACACCCCAGCCCCAGCATTTT. This chain joins TRBV19 and TRBJ1-5, with a weak D call TRBD1 (6 bases). Trimming pared 3 bases from V and 7 bases from J, leaving 13 bases between. The CDR3 contains 14 residues. Germline V gives CDR1 LNHDA, CDR2 SQIVND (reference sequence).

V gene TRBV19 combines with J gene TRBJ1-5, with D perhaps TRBD1 (5 bases). V gave up 4 bases and J gave up 1 base, with 11 bases separating them. This CDR3 comprises 15 residues. Germline V gene sequence: CDR1 LNHDA, CDR2 SQIVND (reference sequence). CDR3 bases: TGTGCCAGTAGTAGGGGTGGGGGGAGCAATCAGCCCCAGCATTTT. This sequence encodes CASSRGGGSNQPQHF. The full variable domain, completed using reference TRBV19 and TRBJ1-5, is DGGITQSPKYLFRKEGQNVTLSCEQNLNHDAMYWYRQDPGQGLRLIYYSQIVNDFQKGDIAEGYSVSREKKESFPLTVTSAQKNPTAFYLCASSRGGGSNQPQHFGDGTRLSIL.

The chain carries TRBV9 and TRBJ1-1; tentatively, D is TRBD1 (5 bases). The V gene lost 4 bases and the J gene lost 5 bases, with 18 bases spanning the gap. Germline V gene lookup returns CDR1 SGDLS and CDR2 YYNGEE. CDR3 length: 15 amino acids. CDR3 nucleotide sequence: TGTGCCAGCAGCCCCCGGGCGGGGGTGGGGACTGAAGCTTTCTTT. Translation gives CASSPRAGVGTEAFF.